What follows describes a single T cell receptor beta chain. The antigen it binds to is not known. No clone much larger than this one lies a single base away; base qualities are absent. This entry belongs to a study of cytomegalovirus exposure and HLA in healthy donors (dated by TCRdb to 2016 to 2017). Regarding the study in general: A later analysis indicated that the 120 validation repertoires were generated on the platform also employed for the 650 to 850 repertoires of the first cohort. The study was designed to test whether signatures of past pathogen exposure could be identified by cataloging public T cell receptors. A separate validation cohort of 90 to 150 different subjects was used in addition to the roughly 700-subject first cohort. The study combined high-throughput TCR immunosequencing, statistical association of individual TCRs with disease status, and machine learning to predict cytomegalovirus infection status. Paper-wide results and their limitations: While some public TCRs were present in many individuals, most TCR sequences turned up only very rarely across donors. A total of roughly 160 TCR beta chains were listed by the study as associated with cytomegalovirus. Cytomegalovirus status was reported to be diagnosed by the classifier with high specificity and sensitivity in both the original and validation cohorts. Of the cluster scores, approximately 94% were above 0 in a later analysis, which found that TCRs clustered in the first cohort also tended to co-occur in the 120 validation repertoires. Three of the identified cytomegalovirus-associated TCR beta chains were confirmed in vitro to be specific for cytomegalovirus antigens. It was suggested by the authors that the approach could potentially be generalized to other disease states and immunological phenotypes. A later analysis lacked HLA typing for the validation cohort, so it scored co-occurrence in that cohort across all 120 or so repertoires.

The donors were included in the validation cohort of approximately 130 subjects, a group kept apart from the roughly 700-subject first cohort. Libraries were prepared through the immunoSEQ multiplex PCR assay. Under the source paper's analysis protocol: A statistical classification framework was built for diagnosing cytomegalovirus status from the catalog of TCR beta chain sequences. Held by TCRdb, this immuneACCESS table contains in-frame sequences only and omits some clones. Under half of the omission traces to an unresolved V gene where checked; the cause of the rest is unknown. The V and J calls and clone size were taken over from that table, and D and trimming were inferred from the DNA. The sample table records about 58,000 clones; roughly 90% of these occur just once. More than 1% of the sample comes from the top ten. V was cut back by 2 bases and J by 1 base, leaving a gap of 10 bases between them. Its CDR3 holds 15 amino acids, cysteine through phenylalanine. The retained sequence is limited to the CDR3, 45 bases, with the frame set at the first base. CDR1 MNHNY and CDR2 SVGAGI are derived from the germline V gene (reference sequence).

The sample was PBMCs. The TCR was taken from a man between 18 and 29 years old in good health and CMV-seronegative. The sequence links TRBV6-6 to TRBJ2-3; no D gene can be assigned with confidence. The nucleotides are TGTGCCAGCAGTTACCCGCCAGGCGGCACAGATACGCAGTATTTT. This is translated as CASSYPPGGTDTQYF.